The text below deals with one T cell receptor (beta chain). The antigen is undetermined. This sample stems from a study of graft-versus-host responses after intestinal transplantation. Turning to the study itself: Isolated intestinal, liver-intestinal, or multivisceral transplants had been given to the recipients. The recipients all started with anti-thymocyte globulin induction and then took tacrolimus and steroids for about three years. Findings and limits, study-wide: Recipient marrow held GvH clones, some first seen in ileum or blood. GvH clone levels peaked in circulation, and this peak was associated with early post-transplant HvG declines.

The method was immunoSEQ multiplex PCR; TCRdb's version includes in-frame clones alone and lacks a portion of them. The data contain about 97,000 clones, roughly 90% of them singletons. From germline, CDR1 is MNHNY and CDR2 SVGAGI (reference sequence). This CDR3 is 14 amino acids long. J gave up 0 bases and V 6 bases, and 4 bases lay outside the gene matches. The sequenced sample was PBMCs, obtained around 68 weeks after intestinal transplant. The receptor comes from a human patient who received an intestinal transplant, so some T cells may come from the graft donor. This chain connects TRBV6-6 to TRBJ1-1, with TRBD1 identical over 7 bases. CDR3 DNA sequence: TGTGCCAGCAGCGCCGGGACAGTGAACACTGAAGCTTTCTTT. The encoded protein is CASSAGTVNTEAFF.